These T cell receptor beta chains were read from a single sample in a study of blood T cell repertoires in COVID-19. Some clones are missing from TCRdb's copy, which holds only in-frame ones; the method was immunoSEQ multiplex PCR. The sample carries 29,000 or so clones, 89% recorded once. Sequencing was performed on peripheral blood. These receptors came from a human donor in a cohort sampled during active COVID-19. Both conserved end residues are part of each CDR3. D genes are given only for firm matches. Some rows mark clone size as missing; the rest say once, few, many or name a class of expanded clone.

.	TRBD2	TRBV19	TRBJ2-3	TGTGCCAGTAGTATAAACCCCACGAGACTAGCTAACACAGATACGCAGTATTTT	CASSINPTRLANTDTQYF
.	.	TRBV3-1/TRBV3-2	TRBJ2-5	TGTGCCAGCAGCCAAGGTCGAGAGCTAGAGACCCAGTACTTC	CASSQGRELETQYF
.	TRBD2	TRBV5-3	TRBJ2-5	TGTGCCAGAAGGTCCCCGGGGATGACTAGCGGGGGGGCCGAGACCCAGTACTTC	CARRSPGMTSGGAETQYF
.	.	TRBV18	TRBJ1-1	TGTGCCAGCTCCCCTGAGGACACCGTCCGTTCTCTAGCTTTCTTT	CASSPEDTVRSLAFF
.	.	TRBV6-5	TRBJ2-3	TGTGCCAGCAGTTACCAAATCCCAGATACGCAGTATTTT	CASSYQIPDTQYF
once	.	TRBV6-5	TRBJ2-3	TGTGCCAGCAGGCGGGCAGAAAGCACAGATACGCAGTATTTT	CASRRAESTDTQYF
.	.	TRBV2	TRBJ2-5	TGTGCCAGGGGTAGGGGGGGCGTCCAGGAGACCCAGTACTTC	CARGRGGVQETQYF
.	TRBD1	TRBV5-5	TRBJ2-7	TGTGCCAGCAGCCAAGGGACAGGCTCCTACGAGCAGTACTTC	CASSQGTGSYEQYF
.	.	TRBV7-9	TRBJ1-1	TGTGCCAGCAGCTTAGGGGACATGGGTAGGTTGAACACTGAAGCTTTCTTT	CASSLGDMGRLNTEAFF
.	.	TRBV20-1	TRBJ1-1	TGCAGTGCTAGTTCTGGGCATGAAGCTTTCTTT	CSASSGHEAFF
.	.	TRBV6-2/TRBV6-3	TRBJ2-3	TGTGCCAGCAGTTACCGCGGCGTAGGGGCAGATACGCAGTATTTT	CASSYRGVGADTQYF
.	.	TRBV3-1/TRBV3-2	TRBJ2-1	TGTGCCAGCAGCCAAGGTCGGGGGGCCGAGGAGCAGTTCTTC	CASSQGRGAEEQFF
.	TRBD1	TRBV4-1	TRBJ1-5	TGCGCCAGCAGCCAAGGCCTAAGGACAGGCGAGAATCAGCCCCAGCATTTT	CASSQGLRTGENQPQHF
.	TRBD2	TRBV2	TRBJ2-7	TGTGCCAGCAGCGGACTAGCGGGGAGGTCCGAGCAGTACTTC	CASSGLAGRSEQYF
.	TRBD1	TRBV12-5	TRBJ2-2	TGTGCTAGTGGTTTAGTTTGGACAGGGAACACCGGGGAGCTGTTTTTT	CASGLVWTGNTGELFF
.	.	TRBV4-3	TRBJ1-5	TGCGCCAGCAGCCAAGCGCAGGGTCATCAGCCCCAGCATTTT	CASSQAQGHQPQHF
few	.	TRBV20-1	TRBJ1-5	TGCAGTGCTCCCATGGGAGGGAACCAGCATTTT	CSAPMGGNQHF
.	.	TRBV7-9	TRBJ1-2	TGTGCCAGCAGCTTCCAGGGCGTTAACTATGGCTACACCTTC	CASSFQGVNYGYTF
.	TRBD1	TRBV4-1	TRBJ1-2	TGCGCCAGCAGCTTCCTCCCGACAGGGCCCACTACTAACTATGGCTACACCTTC	CASSFLPTGPTTNYGYTF
.	TRBD2	TRBV7-8	TRBJ2-3	TGTGCCAGCAGCTTAGATCAGCGGGGGGGCAGGGCAGATACGCAGTATTTT	CASSLDQRGGRADTQYF
once	TRBD1	TRBV5-1	TRBJ1-6	TGCGCCAGCAGCTTGGGGACAGGGGCCTATAATTCACCCCTCCACTTT	CASSLGTGAYNSPLHF
.	.	TRBV5-6	TRBJ2-7	TGTGCCAGCAGCTTGGTCTTCGGGGTATCCCAATACGAGCAGTACTTC	CASSLVFGVSQYEQYF
.	TRBD1	TRBV7-2	TRBJ1-4	TGTGCCAGCAGCTTAGTGGGACAGGGGGTAACTAATGAAAAACTGTTTTTT	CASSLVGQGVTNEKLFF
.	.	TRBV5-4	TRBJ1-1	TGTGCCAGCAGCTTGGAGGATATCAGGGAGAACACTGAAGCTTTCTTT	CASSLEDIRENTEAFF
.	TRBD1	TRBV4-3	TRBJ2-3	TGCGCCAGCAGCCAGCGGGACAGGGCGGTAGATACGCAGTATTTT	CASSQRDRAVDTQYF
.	.	TRBV27	TRBJ1-1	TGTGCCAGCAGTTTACAGGGAAACACTGAAGCTTTCTTT	CASSLQGNTEAFF
.	.	TRBV7-2	TRBJ2-3	TGTGCCAGCAGTTCCGACAGGAGCACAGATACGCAGTATTTT	CASSSDRSTDTQYF
.	.	TRBV7-9	TRBJ1-1	TGTGCCAGCAGTCCTAGGGGGTACATGAACACTGAAGCTTTCTTT	CASSPRGYMNTEAFF
few	.	TRBV6-1	TRBJ2-1	TGTGCCAGCAGTGAACACGGGTACCCCTACAATGAGCAGTTCTTC	CASSEHGYPYNEQFF
.	.	TRBV4-3	TRBJ1-5	TGCGCCAGCAGCCAAGAAGGGCCAGGGAATCAGCCCCAGCATTTT	CASSQEGPGNQPQHF
.	.	TRBV15	TRBJ2-1	TGTGCCACCAGCAGAGATCGTGGCGGGGATCCTTCCCTCAATGAGCAGTTCTTC	CATSRDRGGDPSLNEQFF
.	TRBD1	TRBV24-1	TRBJ1-1	TGTGCCACCAGTGACACTGACAGGGGGCCGACTGAAGCTTTCTTT	CATSDTDRGPTEAFF
once	TRBD2	TRBV4-2	TRBJ2-3	TGTGCCAGCAGCCAAGACCTACTAGCGGGGTCGGATACGCAGTATTTT	CASSQDLLAGSDTQYF
.	TRBD1	TRBV2	TRBJ2-5	TGTGCCAGCGAGTCCCAGGGGGCGAAGACCCAGTACTTC	CASESQGAKTQYF
.	TRBD2	TRBV19	TRBJ2-5	TGTGCCAGTAGTATAGTCACTAGCGGGGTAGAGACCCAGTACTTC	CASSIVTSGVETQYF
.	.	TRBV6-5	TRBJ1-2	TGTGCCAGCATCCGAGAAGTTGGCAGGAACTATGGCTACACCTTC	CASIREVGRNYGYTF
.	TRBD1	TRBV5-1	TRBJ2-7	TGCGCCAGCAGCCCCGGGACAGGGGGAGAGAGTACCTACGAGCAGTACTTC	CASSPGTGGESTYEQYF
.	.	TRBV19	TRBJ2-2	TGTGCCAGTAGATCGGGGCGGGGATTTTCCGGGGAGCTGTTTTTT	CASRSGRGFSGELFF
.	TRBD1	TRBV7-9	TRBJ1-2	TGTGCCAGCAGCTTTCCCACCGGACAGGGTAACTATGGCTACACCTTC	CASSFPTGQGNYGYTF
.	TRBD1	TRBV27	TRBJ1-6	TGTGCCAGCAGTCCACGGGACAGTTCGAATTCACCCCTCCACTTT	CASSPRDSSNSPLHF
once	.	TRBV19	TRBJ2-5	TGTGCCAGTAGTGATGGGCAGGGTACGGTGACCCAGTACTTC	CASSDGQGTVTQYF
.	TRBD1	TRBV3-1/TRBV3-2	TRBJ1-5	TGTGCCAGCAGCCTCAGGGGGAGCAATCAGCCCCAGCATTTT	CASSLRGSNQPQHF